Sequencing of this T cell receptor (beta chain) was carried out in a study of regulatory T cells in long-lasting Graves disease. This clonotype was seen ten or more times. Its matching antigen is unknown. CDR3 size: 16 residues. V was shortened by 2 bases and J by 2 bases, with 13 bases between the two germline ends. Germline values: CDR1 SGHVS, CDR2 FQNEAQ. As for time point: newly diagnosed GD, antithyroid drugs for less than 3 months. PBMC RNA served as the TCR library source. Study outcomes and limitations: Among samples with persistent disease, TRBV28, TRBJ1-2 and TRBJ2-5 were favored. Persistent-disease Graves' patients showed less TCR diversity than new cases.

The TCR beta library used iRepertoire HTBI primers with Arm-PCR amplification of CDR3. TCRdb re-called the multiplex PCR reads through MiXCR, storing one row per CDR3 protein. Altogether roughly 400,000 distinct CDR3 sequences are present, about 17% being singletons, with the ten largest covering about 23%. These data were also reused for a study on T cells in Graves' hyperthyroidism and ophthalmopathy.

The sample here was peripheral blood mononuclear cells (PBMCs), taken at new diagnosis, from a patient treated with antithyroid drugs. This chain uses TRBV7-8 with TRBJ2-1; possibly TRBD2 for D (5 bases). The TCR originated in a woman aged 18-30 years with Graves disease. The CDR3 reads CASSLSELEPYNEQFF. The CDR3 DNA is TGTGCCAGCAGCTTATCTGAACTAGAGCCCTACAATGAGCAGTTCTTC.